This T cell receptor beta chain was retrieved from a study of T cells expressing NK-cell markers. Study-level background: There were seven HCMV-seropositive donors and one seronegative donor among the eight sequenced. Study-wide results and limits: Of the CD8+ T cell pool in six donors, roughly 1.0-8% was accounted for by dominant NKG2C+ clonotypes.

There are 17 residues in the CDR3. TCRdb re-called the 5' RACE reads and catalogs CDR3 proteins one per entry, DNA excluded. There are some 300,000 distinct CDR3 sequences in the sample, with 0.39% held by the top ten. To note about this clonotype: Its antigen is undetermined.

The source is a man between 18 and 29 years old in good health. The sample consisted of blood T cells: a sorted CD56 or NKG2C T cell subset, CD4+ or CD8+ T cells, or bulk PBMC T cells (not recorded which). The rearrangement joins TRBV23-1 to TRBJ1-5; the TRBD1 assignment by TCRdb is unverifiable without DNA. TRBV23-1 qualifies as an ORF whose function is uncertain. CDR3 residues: CASSHPTRQGRNQPQHF.